This entry lists 21 T cell receptor beta chains sequenced from one sample in a study of blood T cell repertoires in COVID-19 (dated by TCRdb to about 2020). Library method: the immunoSEQ multiplex PCR assay. In its TCRdb copy, this immuneACCESS table keeps in-frame sequences only and misses some clones. Where compared with another copy, unresolved V genes explain less than half of these, and the others have no known cause. A total of under 250,000 clones appear in this sample, 75% to 85% of them only once. The ten largest clones add up to approximately 9.1% of the sample. Sequencing input: PBMCs or T cells enriched from blood (not recorded which). Receptors originate from a woman in her fifties or sixties with acute COVID-19.

The chain is built from TRBV20-1 and TRBJ1-6; no firm D call. This CDR3 has 12 residues. From germline, CDR1 is DFQATT and CDR2 SNEGSKA (reference sequence). Trimming removed 3 bases from V and 19 bases from J, with 19 bases in between. The CDR3 DNA reads TGCAGTGCTAGTGACGGGTTCCTTCTCCCTCACTTT. As protein: CSASDGFLLPHF.

This rearrangement joins TRBV16 to TRBJ2-5; 8 nucleotides align to TRBD2. Unmatched junction bases numbered 7, after V lost 2 bases and J lost 2 bases. The germline gives CDR1 KGHSY, CDR2 FQNENV. The CDR3 sequence is 16 residues long. CDR3 region: CASSQRPAGDQETQYF. As DNA, the CDR3 is TGTGCCAGCAGCCAACGTCCAGCGGGGGATCAAGAGACCCAGTACTTC.

The DNA of the CDR3 is TGTGCCAGCAGTTTCGAGTCTCTGCGGCCATACGAGCAGTACTTC. It codes for CASSFESLRPYEQYF. The genes are TRBV27 and TRBJ2-7; D is unresolved. Germline loops: CDR1 MNHEY, CDR2 SMNVEV (reference sequence). V lost 3 bases and J 4 bases, leaving 16 bases between the germline ends. The CDR3 length is 15 residues.

V gene TRBV27 combines with J gene TRBJ1-4, with TRBD1 identical over 9 bases. The J segment lost 5 bases and the V segment lost 2 bases, leaving 6 bases of the junction unmatched. The CDR3 consists of 16 residues. Per germline, CDR1 MNHEY and CDR2 SMNVEV (reference sequence). The CDR3 sequence is CASSLDGTGLNEKLFF. The CDR3 bases are TGTGCCAGCAGTTTAGATGGGACAGGGTTAAATGAAAAACTGTTTTTT.

V and J are TRBV7-6 and TRBJ1-1, with a weak D call TRBD1 (6 bases). Trimming took 1 base from V and 4 from J, leaving 19 bases between them. CDR1 and CDR2 from the germline V gene are SGHVS and FNYEAQ. The CDR3 has 17 amino acids. CDR3 coding DNA: TGTGCCAGCAGCTTAGGCCCTACAGGGTTTGGGAGCACTGAAGCTTTCTTT. It translates to CASSLGPTGFGSTEAFF.

The chain carries TRBV27 and TRBJ1-1; perhaps TRBD1 as D (6 bases). V lost 7 bases and J 1 base, leaving 19 bases between the germline ends. The CDR3 totals 16 residues. Germline lookup yields CDR1 MNHEY and CDR2 SMNVEV (reference sequence). CDR3: CASIPGGGRGNTEAFF. In DNA form, the CDR3 reads TGTGCCAGCATCCCCGGCGGGGGGCGGGGGAACACTGAAGCTTTCTTT.

This clone is a singleton in its sample. The chain has TRBV19 and TRBJ1-2; D uncertain. Trimming took off 11 bases at V and 4 bases at J, with 11 bases between the two ends. The CDR3 has 11 residues. CDR1 and CDR2 (germline): LNHDA, SQIVND (reference sequence). CDR3 loop: CASERGYGYTF. CDR3 coding DNA: TGTGCCTCTGAGAGAGGCTATGGCTACACCTTC.

The CDR3 reads CASSLTTGAYGYTF. The CDR3 bases are TGTGCCAGCAGCTTAACTACAGGGGCCTATGGCTACACCTTC. The chain links TRBV7-9 to TRBJ1-2, with TRBD1 matching 7 bases. This CDR3 comprises 14 residues. Germline-derived CDR1 and CDR2 are SEHNR and FQNEAQ (reference sequence). V lost 2 bases to trimming and J lost 4 bases; unmatched junction nucleotides: 4.

V is TRBV4-3 and J is TRBJ1-1; 7 bases fit TRBD1. Germline V CDR1 and CDR2: LGHNA, YSLEER. This CDR3 is built from 15 residues. Trimming took 3 bases from V and 3 from J; bases not matched to a gene: 7. Here the CDR3 reads CASSQRTGAYTEAFF. The CDR3 coding sequence is TGCGCCAGCAGCCAGAGAACAGGGGCCTACACTGAAGCTTTCTTT.

This chain joins TRBV7-2 and TRBJ1-5; possibly TRBD1 for D (5 bases). The CDR3 is made up of 16 amino acids. With 1 base removed from V and 0 bases from J, the gap between germline ends came to 10 bases. CDR1 SGHTA and CDR2 FQGNSA come from the germline V gene. Here the CDR3 DNA reads TGTGCCAGCAGCTTAGGGGGGGGGAATAGCAATCAGCCCCAGCATTTT. Its protein product is CASSLGGGNSNQPQHF.

The chain carries TRBV5-1 and TRBJ2-3; unclear D gene. The CDR3 sequence is 14 residues long. Germline V gives CDR1 SGHRS, CDR2 YFSETQ. Trimming stripped 0 bases from V and 1 base from J, with 6 bases between. CDR3 nucleotides: TGCGCCAGCAGCTTGGCGTCAGGCACAGATACGCAGTATTTT. Protein product: CASSLASGTDTQYF.

This clone was picked up one time. The chain has TRBV9 and TRBJ1-2, with TRBD1 matching 7 bases. The CDR3 is made up of 13 amino acids. The germline V gene encodes CDR1 SGDLS and CDR2 YYNGEE. V shed 3 bases and J 6 bases; nucleotides not matched to a gene: 5. CDR3 region: CASSAVTGDGYTF. The CDR3 nucleotides are TGTGCCAGCAGCGCGGTTACAGGGGATGGCTACACCTTC.

This chain connects TRBV21-1 to TRBJ1-3; TRBD1, the table's D call, was not compared with the DNA. TRBV21-1 corresponds to a pseudogene. This CDR3 region has 18 residues. The CDR3 nucleotides read TGTGCCAGCAGCAAAGGAAAAGGGGACATTTCCTCTGGAAACACCATATATTTT. Translated, it gives CASSKGKGDISSGNTIYF.

DNA for the CDR3: TGTGCCAGCACCCGCCAGGCCCCCTACGAGCAGTACTTC. Encoded protein: CASTRQAPYEQYF. The chain recombines TRBV11-2 with TRBJ2-7, with D unclear. CDR1 SGHAT and CDR2 FQNNGV come from the germline V gene. The CDR3 is made up of 13 amino acids. Trimming shortened V by 7 bases and J by 2 bases, and 12 bases separated the two germline ends.

J is TRBJ2-7 and V is TRBV30; 7 bases map to TRBD1. The CDR3 extends over 14 amino acids. The V gene's germline CDR1 is GTSNPN and CDR2 SVGIG (reference sequence). V lost 3 bases, J lost 2 bases, and 7 bases stayed unmatched. CDR3 coding DNA: TGTGCCTGGAGAGTAGGGGACAGACCCTACGAGCAGTACTTC. This encodes CAWRVGDRPYEQYF. Filled out from reference TRBV30 and TRBJ2-7, the complete variable domain reads SQTIHQWPATLVQPVGSPLSLECTVEGTSNPNLYWYRQAAGRGLQLLFYSVGIGQISSEVPQNLSASRPQDRQFILSSKKLLLSDSGFYLCAWRVGDRPYEQYFGPGTRLTVT.

The V and J genes are TRBV29-1 and TRBJ1-2; D might be TRBD1 (5 bases). The germline V gene encodes CDR1 SQVTM and CDR2 ANQGSEA. The CDR3 totals 13 residues. V shed 3 bases and J shed 5 bases, with 13 bases lying between them. CDR3 sequence reads: CSVDLGGSYGYTF. CDR3 DNA sequence: TGCAGCGTTGACCTCGGGGGGTCGTATGGCTACACCTTC.

The chain links TRBV19 to TRBJ1-1; 9 bases match TRBD1. Germline assignment: CDR1 LNHDA and CDR2 SQIVND (reference sequence). The CDR3 sequence is 15 residues long. The V and J ends lost 7 bases and 4 bases, in that order; junction bases with no gene match: 10. CDR3 nucleotides: TGTGCCAGTACTTTTTACAGGGGGCTGCGCACTGAAGCTTTCTTT. It is translated as CASTFYRGLRTEAFF.

V is TRBV21-1 and J is TRBJ1-5; the table gives TRBD1 as D, unverified against the DNA. TRBV21-1 is a pseudogene. CDR3 length: 18 amino acids. DNA of the CDR3: TGTGCCAGCAGCGAGTTGGGACAGGGTAAGGGGTACAATCAGCCCCAGCATTTT. Translating gives CASSELGQGKGYNQPQHF.

The chain uses TRBV5-1 and TRBJ1-1, with 8 bases aligning to TRBD1. This CDR3 comprises 14 residues. V gave up 4 bases and J gave up 5 bases; unmatched junction bases: 7. Germline CDR1 reads SGHRS; CDR2 reads YFSETQ. The CDR3 DNA follows: TGCGCCAGCAGCCGTGGACAGGGTGGGACTGAAGCTTTCTTT. It codes for CASSRGQGGTEAFF.

This sequence joins TRBV3-1 (or the pseudogene TRBV3-2) and TRBJ2-5; TRBD2 aligns across 8 bases. CDR1 and CDR2 (germline): LGHDT, YNNKEL (reference sequence). The junction had 15 bases not matched to a gene; V was cut back by 4 bases and J by 5 bases. There are 17 residues in the CDR3. This CDR3 reads CASSLGLTGGARETQYF. In DNA, the CDR3 is TGTGCCAGCAGCCTGGGTCTGACGGGGGGGGCTAGGGAGACCCAGTACTTC.

This sequence joins TRBV7-8 and TRBJ2-2, with 7 bases that match TRBD1. CDR1 SGHVS and CDR2 FQNEAQ come from the germline V gene. The CDR3 has 18 residues. After removal of 1 base from V and 0 bases from J, the junction contained 8 bases not matched to a gene. The CDR3 bases are TGTGCCAGCAGCTTAGTGTCAGGGGGAGTCGCGAACACCGGGGAGCTGTTTTTT. Protein product: CASSLVSGGVANTGELFF.